The T cell receptor beta chain described here comes from a study of vaccination and CD4 T cells after COVID-19. Treatment described: approximately 9-day PBMC culture with coronavirus spike peptide pools or control peptides (ViraFEST assay). As to this clonotype: Its antigen is as yet unknown.

Per germline, CDR1 MNHEY and CDR2 SVGEGT. The CDR3 sequence is 14 residues long. J lost 4 bases, V lost 6 bases, and 7 bases had no gene match. Researchers used the Oncomine TCR Beta short-read assay to sequence DNA from cultured CD4+ T cells. TCRdb processed the PCR reads anew with MiXCR; each CDR3 protein has one entry. The data show roughly 20,000 distinct CDR3 sequences, approximately 45% seen once. Material: CD4+ T cells from blood, cultured in vitro, obtained after SARS-CoV-2 vaccination. This chain links TRBV6-2 or TRBV6-3 with TRBJ1-1; TRBD1 agrees at 8 bases. This TCR derives from a human donor who had recovered from COVID-19. CDR3 sequence reads: CASSNQGAGTEAFF. The CDR3 region has the DNA TGTGCCAGCAGCAATCAGGGGGCCGGCACTGAAGCTTTCTTT.